This T cell receptor (beta chain) was recovered during a study of T cell responses to AZD1222 COVID-19 vaccine. Study context: Recipients boosted at about 4 weeks or about 12 weeks are pooled. Study results and limitations: Spike-specific TCR breadth rose after two AZD1222 doses, and depth rose as well. Reportedly, nearly half of unique spike TCRs recognized epitopes outside B.1.351/B.1.1.7 mutations. Clonal diversity was possibly underestimated, and white British individuals and females predominated among donors.

Sequenced by immunoSEQ multiplex PCR; TCRdb stores in-frame clones only, minus some. The table shows 100,000 to 150,000 clones, with roughly 87% occurring only once. The germline CDR1 and CDR2 sequences are SGHKS and YYEKEE (reference sequence). The V end lost 3 bases, the J end lost 3 bases, and 6 bases lay between the germline ends. The CDR3 has 12 amino acids. There are a few counts of this clone. Its specificity is not known. Sequencing used peripheral blood, obtained on day 0 of AZD1222 vaccination. The sequence was collected from an adult in good health. The chain uses TRBV5-5 and TRBJ1-1; D is uncertain. DNA for the CDR3: TGTGCCAGCAGCTATGGGGACACTGAAGCTTTCTTT. Its translation is CASSYGDTEAFF.